This TCR beta chain is from a study of blood T cell repertoires in COVID-19. Study as a whole: The study drew acute and convalescent COVID-19 samples from the United States, Italy and Spain. Nucleic acid was either cDNA or gDNA, and it came from T cells, B-cell-depleted T cells, or PBMCs.

Authors' processing steps: From reference gene primer amplification, estimates of nucleated cell counts were derived. Sequencing was performed with immunoSEQ multiplex PCR; in TCRdb, only in-frame clones are kept and a portion is missing. The V and J calls and clone size are taken from that table; D and trimming were inferred from the DNA. The sample has about 250,000 clones; about 87% are singletons. The CDR3 spans 14 residues. J lost 7 bases, V lost 2 bases, and 7 bases had no gene match. Per the germline V gene, CDR1 is GTSNPN and CDR2 is SVGIG (reference sequence). Patients from Seattle were sampled longitudinally, starting during active infection. This clone has just one count.

Sample: peripheral blood. The receptor comes from a woman aged 25 to 39 with COVID-19, enrolled during active disease. This chain joins TRBV30 and TRBJ1-4; 7 positions match TRBD1. In DNA form, the CDR3 reads TGTGCCTGGAGTCCAGGGGGAGTTGGTGAAAAACTGTTTTTT. It specifies CAWSPGGVGEKLFF.